Below are 6 T cell receptor beta chains sequenced from a single sample in a study of blood T cell repertoires in COVID-19 (dated by TCRdb to about 2020). The library was made by the immunoSEQ multiplex PCR assay. Sourced from immuneACCESS, this table was stored by TCRdb with only in-frame sequences that have V and J called. A share of the clones is absent; for the studies checked, an unresolved V gene accounts for under half, and the remainder has no known explanation. For this sample the table gives fewer than 700,000 clones, of which approximately 88% were detected only once. 7.5% to 9% of the sample comes from the top ten. The sequenced sample was peripheral blood. These receptors were collected from a woman aged 45-60 years with COVID-19, enrolled during active disease.

The chain couples TRBV9 to TRBJ2-7; maybe TRBD2 (5 bases). Trimming cost V 1 base and J 9 bases, with 17 bases left between them. The CDR3 has 14 residues. CDR1 and CDR2 (germline): SGDLS, YYNGEE. Here the CDR3 reads CASSVQGPLLGQYF. DNA of the CDR3: TGTGCCAGCAGCGTACAAGGTCCCCTACTAGGGCAGTACTTC.

The V gene is TRBV27, the J gene TRBJ2-2, with D possibly being TRBD1 (6 bases). Germline loops: CDR1 MNHEY, CDR2 SMNVEV (reference sequence). Trimming cost V 10 bases and J 8 bases, with 26 bases left between them. The CDR3 length is 16 residues. CDR3 loop: CAIAKRLTGWGGELFF. The CDR3 bases are TGTGCCATCGCGAAGCGTCTGACAGGCTGGGGTGGGGAGCTGTTTTTT.

V usage is TRBV7-9 and J usage is TRBJ1-2; D is unclear. The germline V gene has CDR1 SEHNR and CDR2 FQNEAQ (reference sequence). The CDR3 has 12 residues. V lost 5 bases and J 3 bases, leaving 7 bases between the germline ends. DNA for the CDR3: TGTGCCAGCAGCCCCCCGGACTATGGCTACACCTTC. Its translation: CASSPPDYGYTF.

This clone was seen only once. V and J are TRBV3-1 (or the pseudogene TRBV3-2) and TRBJ2-3, with D unresolved. This CDR3 has 13 amino acids. The V gene lost 4 bases and the J gene lost 3 bases, with 8 bases spanning the gap. CDR1 is LGHDT, CDR2 YNNKEL, per germline (reference sequence). The CDR3 spells CASSPFRTDTQYF. CDR3 in DNA: TGTGCCAGCAGCCCCTTCAGAACAGATACGCAGTATTTT.

The chain links TRBV3-1 (or the pseudogene TRBV3-2) to TRBJ2-1, with 9 positions matching TRBD2. With 3 bases clipped from V and 6 bases from J, the junction kept 12 bases outside the gene matches. Germline V CDR1 and CDR2: LGHDT, YNNKEL (reference sequence). This CDR3 contains 17 residues. CDR3 nucleotides: TGTGCCAGCAGCCAGGGAGCTAGCGGGGTCCTGGGCAATGAGCAGTTCTTC. Translated, it gives CASSQGASGVLGNEQFF.

The genes are TRBV9 and TRBJ1-3; the D gene is possibly TRBD1 (5 bases). The V and J ends lost 0 bases and 2 bases respectively, with 9 bases between them. CDR1 is SGDLS, CDR2 YYNGEE, per germline. The CDR3 extends over 15 amino acids. CDR3 in amino acids: CASSVDGHPGNTIYF. The CDR3 DNA sequence: TGTGCCAGCAGCGTAGACGGACATCCTGGAAACACCATATATTTT.